Listed below are T cell receptor beta chains from one sample, sequenced in a study of shared clonotypes between healthy human individuals. The assay was immunoSEQ multiplex PCR, and TCRdb's table has in-frame clones only and misses some. The sample carries some 1,100,000 clones, approximately 78% recorded once. Sequenced: memory CD4+ T cells from PBMCs. The receptor source for this set is a man younger than 35 in good health. Some clones in this sample may be carry-over from other donors' samples. The CDR3 runs from the conserved cysteine through the conserved F or W. The order of the fields is clone size, V gene, CDR3 length, D gene, J gene, CDR3 DNA, CDR3 protein. D genes are given only for firm matches. Clone size is given for some rows only: seen once, a few or many times, or a class if the clone is expanded.

size: few; V: TRBV18; length: 13; D: NA; J: TRBJ2-3; DNA: TGTGCCAGCTCACCGGCCCTAACAGATACGCAGTATTTT; CDR3: CASSPALTDTQYF
size: NA; V: TRBV6-1; length: 17; D: TRBD2; J: TRBJ2-1; DNA: TGTGCCAGCAGTGACTTTGGACTAGCGGGAGAGTACAATGAGCAGTTCTTC; CDR3: CASSDFGLAGEYNEQFF
size: NA; V: TRBV19; length: 15; D: TRBD1; J: TRBJ2-2; DNA: TGTGCCAGTAGTCTCCGGACAGGGGAGACCGGGGAGCTGTTTTTT; CDR3: CASSLRTGETGELFF
size: few; V: TRBV11-2; length: 18; D: TRBD2; J: TRBJ2-3; DNA: TGTGCCAGCAGCTTAGGACTAGCGGGAGGGCCTCGCACAGATACGCAGTATTTT; CDR3: CASSLGLAGGPRTDTQYF
size: few; V: TRBV29-1; length: 12; D: NA; J: TRBJ1-1; DNA: TGCAGCGTTGAAGCGCGGAACACTGAAGCTTTCTTT; CDR3: CSVEARNTEAFF
size: NA; V: TRBV19; length: 13; D: NA; J: TRBJ1-1; DNA: TGTGCCACCTTGACGGAGGTGGGGGCTGAAGCTTTCTTT; CDR3: CATLTEVGAEAFF
size: once; V: TRBV19; length: 13; D: NA; J: TRBJ1-1; DNA: TGTGCCAGTATGGATTTCGGAGCCACTGAAGCTTTCTTT; CDR3: CASMDFGATEAFF
size: NA; V: TRBV5-4; length: 17; D: TRBD1; J: TRBJ2-3; DNA: TGTGCCAGCAGCTCATCCCGCCACAGGGGGAGCACAGATACGCAGTATTTT; CDR3: CASSSSRHRGSTDTQYF
size: few; V: TRBV25-1; length: 14; D: TRBD1; J: TRBJ1-4; DNA: TGTGCCAGCAGGAAGGACAGGGGAAATGAAAAACTGTTTTTT; CDR3: CASRKDRGNEKLFF
size: few; V: TRBV11-2; length: 15; D: NA; J: TRBJ2-2; DNA: TGTGCCAGCAGCCCGGGACGAGCTGGCGGCGGGGAGCTGTTTTTT; CDR3: CASSPGRAGGGELFF
size: NA; V: TRBV6-6; length: 16; D: NA; J: TRBJ2-1; DNA: TGTGCCAGCAGTTACCAGGACAGTGGAGTTTTGAGTGAGCAGTTCTTC; CDR3: CASSYQDSGVLSEQFF
size: few; V: TRBV2; length: 15; D: TRBD1; J: TRBJ1-5; DNA: TGTGCCAGCCGTCGAGAGGCAGGGGGTAATCAGCCCCAGCATTTT; CDR3: CASRREAGGNQPQHF
size: NA; V: TRBV4-1; length: 15; D: NA; J: TRBJ2-2; DNA: TGCGCCAGCAGCCCGAAGGGCCGTCTTGACGGGGAGCTGTTTTTT; CDR3: CASSPKGRLDGELFF
size: NA; V: TRBV5-1; length: 15; D: TRBD2; J: TRBJ2-5; DNA: TGCGCCAGCAGCTTCGGACGGGGGGTTTTAGAGACCCAGTACTTC; CDR3: CASSFGRGVLETQYF
size: NA; V: TRBV10-3; length: 15; D: NA; J: TRBJ2-5; DNA: TGTGCCATCAGTGACAGGGGCCGCACGGGAGAGACCCAGTACTTC; CDR3: CAISDRGRTGETQYF
size: few; V: TRBV6-1; length: 12; D: NA; J: TRBJ1-5; DNA: TGTGCCAGCAGTGACGGTTATCAGCCCCAGCATTTT; CDR3: CASSDGYQPQHF
size: NA; V: TRBV5-4; length: 15; D: NA; J: TRBJ2-1; DNA: TGTGCCAGCAGCCTACGGACGGCGGAGGGGAATGAGCAGTTCTTC; CDR3: CASSLRTAEGNEQFF
size: NA; V: TRBV6-1; length: 14; D: TRBD1; J: TRBJ2-3; DNA: TGTGCCAGCACCTCAGGGGGCGCCGGAGATACGCAGTATTTT; CDR3: CASTSGGAGDTQYF
size: few; V: TRBV25-1; length: 12; D: NA; J: TRBJ1-1; DNA: TGTGCCAGCAGGGTAGGGAACACTGAAGCTTTCTTT; CDR3: CASRVGNTEAFF
size: NA; V: TRBV7-2; length: 15; D: TRBD2; J: TRBJ2-1; DNA: TGTGCCAGCAGCTTAAGCGGGAGGGCGGGGAATGAGCAGTTCTTC; CDR3: CASSLSGRAGNEQFF
size: NA; V: TRBV5-4; length: 15; D: TRBD1; J: TRBJ1-2; DNA: TGTGCCAGCAGCAACAGGACAGGATTTGACTATGGCTACACCTTC; CDR3: CASSNRTGFDYGYTF
size: NA; V: TRBV9; length: 15; D: NA; J: TRBJ1-3; DNA: TGTGCCAGCAGCGTGGACGACAGCGGTGGGAACACCATATATTTT; CDR3: CASSVDDSGGNTIYF
size: NA; V: TRBV27; length: 12; D: NA; J: TRBJ2-4; DNA: TGTGCCAGCAGTTCGGCGAAAAACATTCAGTACTTC; CDR3: CASSSAKNIQYF
size: NA; V: TRBV9; length: 16; D: TRBD2; J: TRBJ2-5; DNA: TGTGCCAGCAGCCCGGTGAGCGGGAGGGACGAAGAGACCCAGTACTTC; CDR3: CASSPVSGRDEETQYF
size: NA; V: TRBV5-6; length: 17; D: TRBD2; J: TRBJ2-3; DNA: TGTGCCAGCACCCTGGGCATTCATCTAGCGGGGGGAGATACGCAGTATTTT; CDR3: CASTLGIHLAGGDTQYF
size: NA; V: TRBV18; length: 15; D: NA; J: TRBJ2-1; DNA: TGTGCCAGCTCACCTAGGCGGACCCAAGACAATGAGCAGTTCTTC; CDR3: CASSPRRTQDNEQFF